The entry below gives a single T cell receptor (beta chain) sequence along with its context. As yet, its antigen is unknown. This entry comes from a study of CD8 T cells in ankylosing spondylitis. Overall study findings and caveats: What seemed typical of ankylosing spondylitis blood was a TCR beta motif built from several highly homologous variants.

TCRdb redid the calling of the 5' RACE reads with MiXCR, one entry per CDR3 protein. Altogether 670,000 or so distinct CDR3 sequences are present, 19% being singletons, with the ten largest covering around 19%. The CDR3 is 13 residues long. Germline CDR1 SQVTM, CDR2 ANQGSEA. Trimming stripped 4 bases from V and 4 bases from J, with 13 bases between. Sequenced input: blood, either unsorted or a sorted T cell fraction (not recorded which). J is TRBJ1-1 and V is TRBV29-1, with D unresolved. The sequence came from a male donor with ankylosing spondylitis. The CDR3 region is CSVAPVLSTEAFF. CDR3 DNA sequence: TGCAGCGTTGCTCCAGTACTAAGCACTGAAGCTTTCTTT.